The 12 T cell receptor beta chains presented below share a single source sample, sequenced in a study of circulating CD8 cells and anti-PD-1 response in melanoma. TCR libraries were prepared from around 15 ng of total RNA with the QIAseq Immune Repertoire TCR panel. TCRdb analysed the reads with MiXCR anew, one entry per CDR3 protein. The data contain 950 to 1,100 distinct CDR3 sequences, roughly 9.5% of them singletons. Four subsets defined by PD-1 and/or TIGIT were sorted from live CD3+CD8+TCRalphabeta+ cells. Sequencing was performed on CD8+ T cells from PBMCs, taken at baseline or after one month of anti-PD-1 therapy (not recorded which). The receptors shown here come from a human donor with melanoma.

In its sample, this clonotype was seen a few times. The chain recombines TRBV7-6 with TRBJ2-3; TRBD1 is a possible D gene (6 bases). The CDR3 covers 13 residues. Germline loops: CDR1 SGHVS, CDR2 FNYEAQ. Trimming shortened V by 7 bases and J by 2 bases, and 10 bases separated the two germline ends. CDR3 residues: CASTQGSTDTQYF. The CDR3 coding sequence is TGTGCCAGCACCCAGGGGTCCACAGATACGCAGTATTTT. The whole variable domain, filled in from reference TRBV7-6 and TRBJ2-3, reads GAGVSQSPRYKVTKRGQDVALRCDPISGHVSLYWYRQALGQGPEFLTYFNYEAQQDKSGLPNDRFSAERPEGSISTLTIQRTEQRDSAMYRCASTQGSTDTQYFGPGTRLTVL.

This clonotype is medium-sized by share. The rearrangement links TRBV20-1 to TRBJ1-6, with 7 bases that match TRBD1. Trimming cost V 5 bases and J 5 bases; bases outside gene matches: 6. This CDR3 has 14 amino acids. The germline gives CDR1 DFQATT, CDR2 SNEGSKA (reference sequence). CDR3 coding DNA: TGCAGTGCTCAAGGACAGGCAGATAATTCACCCCTCCACTTT. It is translated as CSAQGQADNSPLHF.

The chain uses TRBV10-3 and TRBJ2-7; 11 bases match TRBD1. The CDR3 contains 15 residues. J lost 4 bases, V lost 3 bases, and 5 bases had no gene match. Germline CDR1 ENHRY, CDR2 SYGVKD. CDR3 protein: CAISDPGQGAYEQYF. The DNA of the CDR3 is TGTGCCATCAGTGACCCTGGACAGGGGGCGTACGAGCAGTACTTC.

Sample share makes this clonotype medium-sized. The chain links TRBV3-1 to TRBJ2-1; D call uncertain. V lost 2 bases, J lost 4 bases, and 12 bases lay in between. In germline, CDR1 is LGHDT, CDR2 YNNKEL (reference sequence). There are 15 residues in the CDR3. CDR3 loop: CASSQLATQYNEQFF. DNA of the CDR3: TGTGCCAGCAGCCAATTGGCGACACAATACAATGAGCAGTTCTTC.

The gene calls are TRBV7-6 and TRBJ2-5; tentatively, D is TRBD1 or TRBD2 (5 bases each). Trimming left V 5 bases short and J 3 bases short, with 22 bases between. CDR1 and CDR2 from the germline V gene are SGHVS and FNYEAQ. CDR3 size: 17 residues. This chain's CDR3 is CASSRLGDHLFKETQYF. CDR3 sequence (DNA): TGTGCCAGCAGCCGGCTAGGGGACCATTTATTTAAAGAGACCCAGTACTTC.

This clonotype is deemed medium-sized. The chain links TRBV27 to TRBJ2-7; D gene uncertain. CDR3 size: 16 residues. Germline V gives CDR1 MNHEY, CDR2 SMNVEV (reference sequence). Trimming took off 6 bases at V and 3 bases at J, with 21 bases between the two ends. CDR3 DNA sequence: TGTGCCAGCAGCAGATTCCAGCAGAGCTCCTACTACGAGCAGTACTTC. This gives the protein CASSRFQQSSYYEQYF.

By share of the sample, this clonotype is medium-sized. The rearrangement joins TRBV29-1 to TRBJ2-3; D gene ambiguous. CDR3 length: 15 residues. Germline V gene data show CDR1 as SQVTM and CDR2 as ANQGSEA. V dropped 4 bases and J dropped 2 bases, with 16 bases sitting between them. CDR3 sequence: CSVVLASSSTDTQYF. In DNA, the CDR3 is TGCAGCGTTGTGTTGGCGAGTTCATCCACAGATACGCAGTATTTT.

This clonotype has a handful of counts. V and J are TRBV23-1 and TRBJ2-1; 7 nucleotides align to TRBD1. TRBV23-1 is an ORF for which the function is uncertain. J was trimmed by 1 base and V by 6 bases; bases with no gene match: 21. This CDR3 has 20 residues. The CDR3, as DNA: TGCGCCAGCAGCCCAAACACGTCCCCCGAGGACAGGTTATCCTACAATGAGCAGTTCTTC. It codes for CASSPNTSPEDRLSYNEQFF.

This clonotype is labeled as medium-sized. The gene calls are TRBV7-3 and TRBJ2-1; no firm D call. Between the trimmed V and J ends, which lost 5 bases and 4 bases, there was a span of 12 bases. The CDR3 totals 14 residues. CDR1 and CDR2 from the germline V gene are SGHTA and FQGTGA. CDR3 sequence: CASSPLGSYNEQFF. The CDR3 DNA reads as TGTGCCAGCAGCCCCCTCGGCAGTTACAATGAGCAGTTCTTC.

By sample fraction, this clonotype is medium-sized. The V and J genes are TRBV27 and TRBJ2-7, with no clear D. The CDR3 loop spans 10 amino acids. Germline V gene lookup returns CDR1 MNHEY and CDR2 SMNVEV (reference sequence). Trimming pared 8 bases from V and 2 bases from J, leaving 4 bases between. The CDR3 DNA sequence: TGTGCCAGCGGTACCTACGAGCAGTACTTC. Residues: CASGTYEQYF.

This clonotype qualifies as medium-sized. The V call is TRBV19, the J call TRBJ2-7, with a tentative D call TRBD1 (6 bases). Germline V gene data show CDR1 as LNHDA and CDR2 as SQIVND (reference sequence). With 3 bases removed from V and 5 bases from J, the gap between germline ends came to 11 bases. The CDR3 extends over 13 amino acids. The CDR3 DNA reads TGTGCCAGTAGTATTAACAGGGCAGACGAGCAGTACTTC. It yields the protein CASSINRADEQYF.

This clonotype was seen only a few times. The chain uses TRBV10-1 and TRBJ2-3; D is perhaps TRBD1 (5 bases). The germline V and J ends were trimmed by 1 base and 3 bases, with 11 bases remaining between them. The CDR3 is 15 amino acids. Germline values: CDR1 WNHNN, CDR2 SYGVQD (reference sequence). The CDR3: CASSELDPGTDTQYF. In nucleotides, the CDR3 is TGCGCCAGCAGTGAGTTGGACCCAGGGACAGATACGCAGTATTTT.